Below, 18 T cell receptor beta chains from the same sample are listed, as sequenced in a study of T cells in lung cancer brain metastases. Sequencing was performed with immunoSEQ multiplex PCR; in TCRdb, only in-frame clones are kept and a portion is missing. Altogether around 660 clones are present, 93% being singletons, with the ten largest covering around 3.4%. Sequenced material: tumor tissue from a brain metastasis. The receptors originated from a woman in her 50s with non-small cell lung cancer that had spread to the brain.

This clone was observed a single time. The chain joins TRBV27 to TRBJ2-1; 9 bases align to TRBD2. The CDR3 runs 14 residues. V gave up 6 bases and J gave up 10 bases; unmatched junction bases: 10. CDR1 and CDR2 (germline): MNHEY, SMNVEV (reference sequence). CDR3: CASRLGTSSGEQFF. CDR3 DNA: TGTGCCAGCAGGTTGGGGACTAGCTCTGGAGAGCAGTTCTTC.

Here the CDR3 reads CASSLGTGVNEQFF. The CDR3 DNA reads TGCGCCAGCAGCTTGGGGACAGGGGTCAATGAGCAGTTCTTC. The chain links TRBV5-1 to TRBJ2-1, with 9 bases aligning to TRBD1. Germline V gene data show CDR1 as SGHRS and CDR2 as YFSETQ. The CDR3 has 14 residues. After removal of 0 bases from V and 6 bases from J, the junction contained 1 base not matched to a gene.

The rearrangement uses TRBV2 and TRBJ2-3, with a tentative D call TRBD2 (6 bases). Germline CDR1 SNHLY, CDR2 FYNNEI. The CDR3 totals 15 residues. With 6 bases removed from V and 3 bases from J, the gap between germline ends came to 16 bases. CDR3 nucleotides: TGTGCCAGCAGCCTCCGGGGTAGCGGTACAGATACGCAGTATTTT. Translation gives CASSLRGSGTDTQYF.

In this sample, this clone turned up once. CDR3 DNA: TGTGCCCAGCGTGGGGTAGCGGGAGAAAAATCCCCCTACGAGCAGTACGTC. Protein product: CAQRGVAGEKSPYEQYV. The chain recombines TRBV21-1 with TRBJ2-7; TRBD2 is taken as the D call from the table, unchecked against the DNA. TRBV21-1 is a pseudogene locus. The CDR3 covers 17 residues.

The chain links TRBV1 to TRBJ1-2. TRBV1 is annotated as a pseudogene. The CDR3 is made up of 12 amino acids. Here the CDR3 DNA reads TGCACCAGCAGCCAAGTCAACTATGGCTACACCTTC. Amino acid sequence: CTSSQVNYGYTF.

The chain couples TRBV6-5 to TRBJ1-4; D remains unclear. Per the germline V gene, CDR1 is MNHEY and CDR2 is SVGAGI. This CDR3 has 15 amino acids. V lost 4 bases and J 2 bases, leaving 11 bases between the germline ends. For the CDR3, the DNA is TGTGCCAGCAGTTTTACCACGGGGACTAATGAAAAACTGTTTTTT. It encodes CASSFTTGTNEKLFF.

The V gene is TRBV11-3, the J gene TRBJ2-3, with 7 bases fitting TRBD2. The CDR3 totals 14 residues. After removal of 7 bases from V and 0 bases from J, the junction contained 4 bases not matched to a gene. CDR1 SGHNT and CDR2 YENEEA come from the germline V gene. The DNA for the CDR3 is TGTGCCAGCACCTTTAGCGGGAGCACAGATACGCAGTATTTT. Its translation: CASTFSGSTDTQYF.

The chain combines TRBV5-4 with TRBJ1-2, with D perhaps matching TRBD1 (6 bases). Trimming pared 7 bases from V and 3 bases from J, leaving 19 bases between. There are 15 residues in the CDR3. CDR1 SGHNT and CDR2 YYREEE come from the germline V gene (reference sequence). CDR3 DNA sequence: TGTGCCAGCGGCGAGCCCCAAACAGGGCACTATGGCTACACCTTC. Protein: CASGEPQTGHYGYTF.

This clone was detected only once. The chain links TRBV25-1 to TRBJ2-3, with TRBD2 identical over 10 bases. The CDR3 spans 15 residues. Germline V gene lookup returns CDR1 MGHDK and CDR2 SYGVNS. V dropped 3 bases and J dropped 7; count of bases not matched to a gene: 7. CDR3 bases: TGTGCCAGCAGTGACTCAGCGGGACTAGCGCATACGCAGTATTTT. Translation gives CASSDSAGLAHTQYF.

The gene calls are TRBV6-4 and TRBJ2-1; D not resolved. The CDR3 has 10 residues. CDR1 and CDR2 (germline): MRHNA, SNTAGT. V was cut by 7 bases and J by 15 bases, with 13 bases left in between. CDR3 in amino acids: CASTNRAPFF. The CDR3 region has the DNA TGTGCCAGCACCAATAGGGCCCCGTTCTTC.

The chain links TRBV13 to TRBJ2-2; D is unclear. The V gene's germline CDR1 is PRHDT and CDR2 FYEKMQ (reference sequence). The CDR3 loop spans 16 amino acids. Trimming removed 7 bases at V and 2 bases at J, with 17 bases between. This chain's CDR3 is CASTFMAGGNTGELFF. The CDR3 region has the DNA TGTGCCAGCACCTTTATGGCAGGTGGTAACACCGGGGAGCTGTTTTTT. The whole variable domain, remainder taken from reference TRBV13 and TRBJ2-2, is AAGVIQSPRHLIKEKRETATLKCYPIPRHDTVYWYQQGPGQDPQFLISFYEKMQSDKGSIPDRFSAQQFSDYHSELNMSSLELGDSALYFCASTFMAGGNTGELFFGEGSRLTVL.

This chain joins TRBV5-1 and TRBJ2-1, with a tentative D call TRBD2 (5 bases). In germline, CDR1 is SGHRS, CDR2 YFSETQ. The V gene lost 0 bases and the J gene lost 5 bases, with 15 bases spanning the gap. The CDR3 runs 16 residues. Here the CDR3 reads CASSLASSSRDNEQFF. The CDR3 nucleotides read TGCGCCAGCAGCTTGGCTTCCTCTAGCCGTGACAATGAGCAGTTCTTC.

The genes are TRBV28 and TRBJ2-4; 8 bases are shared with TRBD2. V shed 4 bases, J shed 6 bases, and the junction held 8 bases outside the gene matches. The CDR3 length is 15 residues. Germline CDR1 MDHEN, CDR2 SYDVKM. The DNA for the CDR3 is TGTGCCAGCAGTTCCCCAGCGGGAGTCGGAAACATTCAGTACTTC. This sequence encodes CASSSPAGVGNIQYF.

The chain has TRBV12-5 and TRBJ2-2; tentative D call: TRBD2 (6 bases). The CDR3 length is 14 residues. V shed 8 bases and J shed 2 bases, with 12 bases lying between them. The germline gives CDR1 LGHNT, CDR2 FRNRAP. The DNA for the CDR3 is TGTGCTAGTCGAGTGGGAGGAAACACCGGGGAGCTGTTTTTT. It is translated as CASRVGGNTGELFF.

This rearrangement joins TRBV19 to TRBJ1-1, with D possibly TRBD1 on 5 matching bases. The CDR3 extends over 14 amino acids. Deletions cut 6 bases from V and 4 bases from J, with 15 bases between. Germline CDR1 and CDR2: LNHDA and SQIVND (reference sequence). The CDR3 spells CASRNGGGSTEAFF. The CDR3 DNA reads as TGTGCCAGTAGGAATGGGGGGGGTAGCACTGAAGCTTTCTTT.

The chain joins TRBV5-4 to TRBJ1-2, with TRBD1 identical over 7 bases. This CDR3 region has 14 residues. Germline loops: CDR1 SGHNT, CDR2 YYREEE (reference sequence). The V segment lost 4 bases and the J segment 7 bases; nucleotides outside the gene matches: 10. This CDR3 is CASSQWDRGLGYTF. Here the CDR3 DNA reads TGTGCCAGCAGCCAGTGGGACAGAGGTCTTGGCTACACCTTC.

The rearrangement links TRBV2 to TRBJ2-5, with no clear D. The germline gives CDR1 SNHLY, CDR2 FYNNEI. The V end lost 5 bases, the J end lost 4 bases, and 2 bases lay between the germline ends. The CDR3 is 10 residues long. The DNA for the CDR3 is TGTGCCAGCAGTAGAGAGACCCAGTACTTC. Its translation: CASSRETQYF.

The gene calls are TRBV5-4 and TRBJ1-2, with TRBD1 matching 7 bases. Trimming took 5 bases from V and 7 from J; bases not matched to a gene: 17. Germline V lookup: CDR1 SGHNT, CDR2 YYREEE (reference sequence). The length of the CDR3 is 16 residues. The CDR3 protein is CASRKIQGQRAGGYTF. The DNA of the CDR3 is TGTGCCAGCAGAAAAATCCAGGGACAGAGGGCGGGTGGCTACACCTTC.